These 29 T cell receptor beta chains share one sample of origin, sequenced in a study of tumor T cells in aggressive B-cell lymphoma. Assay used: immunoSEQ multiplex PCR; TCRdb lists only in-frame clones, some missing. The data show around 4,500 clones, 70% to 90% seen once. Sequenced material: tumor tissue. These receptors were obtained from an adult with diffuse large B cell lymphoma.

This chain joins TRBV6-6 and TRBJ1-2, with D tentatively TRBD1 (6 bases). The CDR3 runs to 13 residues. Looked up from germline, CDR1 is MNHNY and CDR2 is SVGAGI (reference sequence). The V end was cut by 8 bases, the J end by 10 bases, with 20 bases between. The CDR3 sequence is CASGWDNGWDYTF. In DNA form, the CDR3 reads TGTGCCAGCGGATGGGACAACGGCTGGGACTACACCTTC.

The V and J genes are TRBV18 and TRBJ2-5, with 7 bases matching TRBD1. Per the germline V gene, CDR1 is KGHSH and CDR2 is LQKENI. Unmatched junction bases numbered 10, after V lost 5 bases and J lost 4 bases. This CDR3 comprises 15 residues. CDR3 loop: CASSGGTGVTETQYF. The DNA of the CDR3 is TGTGCCAGCTCAGGGGGAACAGGGGTCACAGAGACCCAGTACTTC.

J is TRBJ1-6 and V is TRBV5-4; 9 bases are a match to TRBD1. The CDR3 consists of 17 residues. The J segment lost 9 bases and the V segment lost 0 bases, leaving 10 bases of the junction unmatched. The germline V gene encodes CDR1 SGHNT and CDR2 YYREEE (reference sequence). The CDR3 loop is CASSLGSGGQGVSPLHF. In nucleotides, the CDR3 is TGTGCCAGCAGCTTGGGCTCGGGGGGACAGGGTGTTTCACCCCTCCACTTT.

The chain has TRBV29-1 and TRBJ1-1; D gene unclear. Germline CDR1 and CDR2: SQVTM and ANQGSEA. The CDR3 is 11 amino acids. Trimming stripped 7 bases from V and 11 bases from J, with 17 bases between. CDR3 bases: TGCAGCGACCTAGTGACCCCCGGGGCTTTCTTT. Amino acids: CSDLVTPGAFF.

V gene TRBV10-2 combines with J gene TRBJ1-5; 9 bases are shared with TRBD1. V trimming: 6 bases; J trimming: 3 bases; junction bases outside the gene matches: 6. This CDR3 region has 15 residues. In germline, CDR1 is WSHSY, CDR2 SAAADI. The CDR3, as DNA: TGCGCCAGCAGGGCGGACAGGGGATACAATCAGCCCCAGCATTTT. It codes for CASRADRGYNQPQHF.

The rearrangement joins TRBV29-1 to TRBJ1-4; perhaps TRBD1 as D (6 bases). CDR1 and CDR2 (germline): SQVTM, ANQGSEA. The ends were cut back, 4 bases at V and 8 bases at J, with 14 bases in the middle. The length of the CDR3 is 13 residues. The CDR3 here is CSVGRGIGEKLFF. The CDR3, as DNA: TGCAGCGTTGGCAGGGGAATAGGGGAAAAACTGTTTTTT.

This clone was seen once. The CDR3 reads CASSYMPDSQWDTQYF. The CDR3 nucleotides read TGTGCCAGTAGTTATATGCCGGACAGTCAGTGGGATACGCAGTATTTT. V gene TRBV19 combines with J gene TRBJ2-3; D perhaps matches TRBD1 (6 bases). The germline V gene has CDR1 LNHDA and CDR2 SQIVND (reference sequence). The V end lost 5 bases, the J end lost 6 bases, and 21 bases lay between the germline ends. The CDR3 has 16 residues.

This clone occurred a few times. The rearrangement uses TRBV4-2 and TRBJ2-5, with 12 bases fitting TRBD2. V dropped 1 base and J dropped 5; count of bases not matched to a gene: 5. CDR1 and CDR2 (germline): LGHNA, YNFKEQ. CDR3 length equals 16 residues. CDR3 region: CASSQAALAGGETQYF. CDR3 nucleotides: TGTGCCAGCAGCCAAGCTGCCCTAGCGGGGGGGGAGACCCAGTACTTC.

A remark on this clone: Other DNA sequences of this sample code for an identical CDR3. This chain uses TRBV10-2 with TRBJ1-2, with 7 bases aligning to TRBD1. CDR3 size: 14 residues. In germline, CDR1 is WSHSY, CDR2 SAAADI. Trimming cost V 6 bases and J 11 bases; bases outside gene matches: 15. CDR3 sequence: CASRTSDRFEGYTF. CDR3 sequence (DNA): TGCGCCAGCAGGACCTCGGACAGGTTCGAGGGTTACACCTTC.

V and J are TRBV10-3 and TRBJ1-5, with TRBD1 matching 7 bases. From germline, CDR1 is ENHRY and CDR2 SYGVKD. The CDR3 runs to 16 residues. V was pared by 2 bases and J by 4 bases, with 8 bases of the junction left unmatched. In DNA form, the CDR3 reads TGTGCCATCAGTGAGACCTCAGGGGGTAAGAATCAGCCCCAGCATTTT. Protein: CAISETSGGKNQPQHF.

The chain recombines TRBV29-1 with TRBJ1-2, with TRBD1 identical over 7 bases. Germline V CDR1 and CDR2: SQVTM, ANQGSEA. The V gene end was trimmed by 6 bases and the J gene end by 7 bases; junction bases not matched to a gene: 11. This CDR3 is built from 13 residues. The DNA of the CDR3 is TGCAGCGTCGCCCGACAGGGTTCGGGTGGCTACACCTTC. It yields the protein CSVARQGSGGYTF.

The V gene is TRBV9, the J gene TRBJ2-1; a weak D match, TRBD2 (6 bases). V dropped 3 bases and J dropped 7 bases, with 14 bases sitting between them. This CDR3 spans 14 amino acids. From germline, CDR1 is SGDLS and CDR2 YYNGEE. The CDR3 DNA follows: TGTGCCAGCAGCGCGGAGCTAGCGTTGAATGAGCAGTTCTTC. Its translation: CASSAELALNEQFF.

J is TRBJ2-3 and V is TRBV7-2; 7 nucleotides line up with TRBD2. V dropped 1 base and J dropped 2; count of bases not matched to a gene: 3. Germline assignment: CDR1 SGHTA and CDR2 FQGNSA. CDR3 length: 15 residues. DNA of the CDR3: TGTGCCAGCAGCTTAGGGGGGGGGAACACAGATACGCAGTATTTT. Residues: CASSLGGGNTDTQYF.

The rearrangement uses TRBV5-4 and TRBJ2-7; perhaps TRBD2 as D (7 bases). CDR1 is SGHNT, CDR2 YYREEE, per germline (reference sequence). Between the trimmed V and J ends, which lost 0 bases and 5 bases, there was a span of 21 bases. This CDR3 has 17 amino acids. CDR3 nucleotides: TGTGCCAGCAGCTTGGTGGGGAGGGGGGGGCATGGAAACGAGCAGTACTTC. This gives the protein CASSLVGRGGHGNEQYF. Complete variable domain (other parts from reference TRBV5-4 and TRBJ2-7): ETGVTQSPTHLIKTRGQQVTLRCSSQSGHNTVSWYQQALGQGPQFIFQYYREEENGRGNFPPRFSGLQFPNYSSELNVNALELDDSALYLCASSLVGRGGHGNEQYFGPGTRLTVT.

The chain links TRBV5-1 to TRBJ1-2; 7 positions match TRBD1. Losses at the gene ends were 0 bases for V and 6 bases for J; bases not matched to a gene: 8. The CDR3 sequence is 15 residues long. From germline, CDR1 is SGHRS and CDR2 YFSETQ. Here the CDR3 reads CASSLGPDRADGYTF. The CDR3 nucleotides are TGCGCCAGCAGCTTGGGACCAGACAGGGCTGATGGCTACACCTTC.

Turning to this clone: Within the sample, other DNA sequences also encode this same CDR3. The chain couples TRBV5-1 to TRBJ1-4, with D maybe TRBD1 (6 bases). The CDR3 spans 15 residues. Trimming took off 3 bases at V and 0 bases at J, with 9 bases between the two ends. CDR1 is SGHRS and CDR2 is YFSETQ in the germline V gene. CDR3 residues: CASSWGQATNEKLFF. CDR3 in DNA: TGCGCCAGCAGCTGGGGACAAGCAACTAATGAAAAACTGTTTTTT.

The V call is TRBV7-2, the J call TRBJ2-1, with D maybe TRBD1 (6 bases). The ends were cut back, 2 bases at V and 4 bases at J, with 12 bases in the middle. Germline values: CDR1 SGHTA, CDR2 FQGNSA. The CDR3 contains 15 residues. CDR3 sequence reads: CASSLRQGSYNEQFF. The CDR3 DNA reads TGTGCCAGCAGCTTAAGGCAGGGGTCATACAATGAGCAGTTCTTC.

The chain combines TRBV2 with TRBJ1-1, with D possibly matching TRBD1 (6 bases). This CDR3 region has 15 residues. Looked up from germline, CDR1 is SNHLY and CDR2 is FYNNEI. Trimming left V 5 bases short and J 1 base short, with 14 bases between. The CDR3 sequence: CASSPWAGANTEAFF. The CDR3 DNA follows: TGTGCCAGCAGTCCCTGGGCAGGGGCGAACACTGAAGCTTTCTTT.

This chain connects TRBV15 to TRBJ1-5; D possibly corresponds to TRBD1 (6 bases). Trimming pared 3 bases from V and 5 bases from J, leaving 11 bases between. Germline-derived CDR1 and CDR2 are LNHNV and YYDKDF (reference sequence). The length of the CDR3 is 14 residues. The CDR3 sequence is CATSSDRYYQPQHF. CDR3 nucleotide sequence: TGTGCCACCAGCAGTGACAGGTACTATCAGCCCCAGCATTTT.

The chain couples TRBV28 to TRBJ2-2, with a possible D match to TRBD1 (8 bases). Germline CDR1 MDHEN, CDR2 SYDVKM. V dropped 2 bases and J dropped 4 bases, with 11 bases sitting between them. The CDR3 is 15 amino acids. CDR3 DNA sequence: TGTGCCAGCAGTTTAACAGGGGGGGTCACCGGGGAGCTGTTTTTT. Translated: CASSLTGGVTGELFF.

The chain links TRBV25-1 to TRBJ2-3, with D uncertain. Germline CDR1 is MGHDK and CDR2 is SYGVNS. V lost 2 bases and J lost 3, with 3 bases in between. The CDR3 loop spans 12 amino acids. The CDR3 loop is CASSEQTDTQYF. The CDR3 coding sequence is TGTGCCAGCAGTGAACAAACAGATACGCAGTATTTT.

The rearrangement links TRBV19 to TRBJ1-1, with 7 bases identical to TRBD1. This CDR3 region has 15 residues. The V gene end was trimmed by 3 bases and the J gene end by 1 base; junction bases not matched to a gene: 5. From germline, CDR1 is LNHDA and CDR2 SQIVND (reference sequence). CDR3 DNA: TGTGCCAGTAGTATCTTAGGGACAGCGAACACTGAAGCTTTCTTT. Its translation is CASSILGTANTEAFF.

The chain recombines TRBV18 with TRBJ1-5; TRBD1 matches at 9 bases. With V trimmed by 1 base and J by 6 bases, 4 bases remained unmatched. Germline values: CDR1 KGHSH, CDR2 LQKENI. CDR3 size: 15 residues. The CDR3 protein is CASSPQRQGGQPQHF. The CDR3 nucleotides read TGTGCCAGCTCACCACAGAGACAGGGGGGTCAGCCCCAGCATTTT.

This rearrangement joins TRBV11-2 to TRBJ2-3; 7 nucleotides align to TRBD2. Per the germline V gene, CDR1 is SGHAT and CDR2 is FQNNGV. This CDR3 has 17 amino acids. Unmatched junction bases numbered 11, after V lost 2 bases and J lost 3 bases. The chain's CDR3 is CASSLTRGSGVTDTQYF. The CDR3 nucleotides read TGTGCCAGCAGCTTAACACGAGGGAGCGGGGTGACAGATACGCAGTATTTT.

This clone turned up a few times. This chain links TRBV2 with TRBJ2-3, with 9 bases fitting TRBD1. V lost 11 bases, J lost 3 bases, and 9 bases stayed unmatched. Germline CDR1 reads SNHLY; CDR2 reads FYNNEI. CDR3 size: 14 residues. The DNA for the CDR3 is TGTGCCTCAGCGCCGGGACAGGGTACAGATACGCAGTATTTT. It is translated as CASAPGQGTDTQYF.

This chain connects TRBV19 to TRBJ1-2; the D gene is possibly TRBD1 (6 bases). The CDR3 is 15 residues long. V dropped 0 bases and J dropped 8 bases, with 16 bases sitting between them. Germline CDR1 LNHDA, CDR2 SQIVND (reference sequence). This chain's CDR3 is CASSIDLGGPWGYTF. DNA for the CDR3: TGTGCCAGTAGTATAGATCTGGGGGGGCCCTGGGGCTACACCTTC. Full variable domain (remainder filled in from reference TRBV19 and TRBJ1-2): DGGITQSPKYLFRKEGQNVTLSCEQNLNHDAMYWYRQDPGQGLRLIYYSQIVNDFQKGDIAEGYSVSREKKESFPLTVTSAQKNPTAFYLCASSIDLGGPWGYTFGSGTRLTVV.

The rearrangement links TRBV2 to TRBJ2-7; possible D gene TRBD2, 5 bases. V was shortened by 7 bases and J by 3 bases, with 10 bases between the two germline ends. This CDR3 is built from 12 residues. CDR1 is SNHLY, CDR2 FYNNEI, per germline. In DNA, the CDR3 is TGTGCCAGCATACGGGGAAACTACGAGCAGTACTTC. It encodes CASIRGNYEQYF.

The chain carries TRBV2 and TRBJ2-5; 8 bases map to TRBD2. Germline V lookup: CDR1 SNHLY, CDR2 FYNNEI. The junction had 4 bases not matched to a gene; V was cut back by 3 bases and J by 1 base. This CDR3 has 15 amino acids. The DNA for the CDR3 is TGTGCCAGCAGTGACGGGAGGGTCCTCCAAGAGACCCAGTACTTC. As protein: CASSDGRVLQETQYF.

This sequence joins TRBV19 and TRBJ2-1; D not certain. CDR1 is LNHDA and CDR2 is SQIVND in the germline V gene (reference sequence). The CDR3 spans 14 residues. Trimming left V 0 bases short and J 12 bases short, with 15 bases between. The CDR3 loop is CASSIELGVNAQFF. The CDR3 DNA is TGTGCCAGTAGTATAGAACTCGGAGTTAACGCGCAGTTCTTC. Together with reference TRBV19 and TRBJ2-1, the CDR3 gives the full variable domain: DGGITQSPKYLFRKEGQNVTLSCEQNLNHDAMYWYRQDPGQGLRLIYYSQIVNDFQKGDIAEGYSVSREKKESFPLTVTSAQKNPTAFYLCASSIELGVNAQFFGPGTRLTVL.